The sequence of this TCR beta chain was determined in a study of technical replicates of blood from a few donors. TCRdb's table, derived via immunoSEQ multiplex PCR, lists solely in-frame clones and lacks some. The table records 81,000 or so clones, approximately 97% of them present only once. J was trimmed by 2 bases and V by 0 bases; bases with no gene match: 10. CDR1 and CDR2 (germline): SGHTS, YDEGEE. The CDR3 is 17 amino acids. This clone appeared once. The chain combines TRBV5-8 with TRBJ2-7; 8 bases align to TRBD1. The sequenced sample consisted of T cells isolated from PBMCs. This TCR was recovered from a human donor in good health. The CDR3 DNA is TGTGCCAGCAGCTTGGAAACGGCCGGACAGGGTACCTACGAGCAGTACTTC. It encodes CASSLETAGQGTYEQYF.